This T cell receptor beta chain came from a study of cytomegalovirus exposure and HLA in healthy donors. Profiling relied on immunoSEQ multiplex PCR, and the TCRdb table lists in-frame clones only, not all of them. This repertoire shows 150,000 to 200,000 clones, 90% to 97% found once; its top ten account for 0.8% to 1%. Per the germline V gene, CDR1 is SNHLY and CDR2 is FYNNEI. There are 15 residues in the CDR3. Trimming took 6 bases from V and 5 from J; bases not matched to a gene: 12. The sequence derives from a woman under 30 in good health and CMV-seronegative. Sequencing was carried out using PBMCs. The gene calls are TRBV2 and TRBJ1-1, with 7 positions matching TRBD1. The CDR3 DNA reads as TGTGCCAGCAGCCACCGACAGGGAGTTCGGACTGAAGCTTTCTTT. Translation gives CASSHRQGVRTEAFF.